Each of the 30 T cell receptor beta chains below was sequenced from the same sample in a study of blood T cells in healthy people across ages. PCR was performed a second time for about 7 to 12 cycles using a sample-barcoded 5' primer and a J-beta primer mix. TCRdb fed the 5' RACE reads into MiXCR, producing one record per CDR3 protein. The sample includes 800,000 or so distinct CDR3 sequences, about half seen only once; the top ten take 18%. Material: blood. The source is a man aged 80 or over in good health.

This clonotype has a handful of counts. The DNA of the CDR3 is TGCGCCAGCAGCTTGGGGACAGTGAGTAGGACCTACGAGCAGTACTTC. Residues: CASSLGTVSRTYEQYF. V usage is TRBV5-1 and J usage is TRBJ2-4, with a tentative D call TRBD1 (6 bases). The last part of the DNA fits TRBJ2-7 better; the J call may be wrong. CDR1 and CDR2 from the germline V gene are SGHRS and YFSETQ. The CDR3 loop spans 16 amino acids.

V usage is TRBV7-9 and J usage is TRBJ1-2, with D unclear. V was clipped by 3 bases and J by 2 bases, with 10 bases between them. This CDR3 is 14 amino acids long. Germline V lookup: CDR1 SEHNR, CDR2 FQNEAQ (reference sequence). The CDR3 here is CASSFSGTNYGYTF. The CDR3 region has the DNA TGTGCCAGCAGCTTCAGCGGTACCAACTATGGCTACACCTTC.

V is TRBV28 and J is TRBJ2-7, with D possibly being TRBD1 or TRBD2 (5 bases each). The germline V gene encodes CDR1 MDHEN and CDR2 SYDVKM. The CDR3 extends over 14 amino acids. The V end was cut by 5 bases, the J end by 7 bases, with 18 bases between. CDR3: CASSETTDWGEQYF. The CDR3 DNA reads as TGTGCCAGCAGTGAAACGACAGACTGGGGGGAGCAGTACTTC. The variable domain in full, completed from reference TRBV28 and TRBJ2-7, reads DVKVTQSSRYLVKRTGEKVFLECVQDMDHENMFWYRQDPGLGLRLIYFSYDVKMKEKGDIPEGYSVSREKKERFSLILESASTNQTSMYLCASSETTDWGEQYFGPGTRLTVT.

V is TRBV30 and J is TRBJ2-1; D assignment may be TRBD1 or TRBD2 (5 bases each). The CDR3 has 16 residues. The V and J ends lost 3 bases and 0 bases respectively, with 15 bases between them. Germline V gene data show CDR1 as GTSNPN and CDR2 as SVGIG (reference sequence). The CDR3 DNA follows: TGTGCCTGGAGGGCCGGGACCACGCTCTCCTACAATGAGCAGTTCTTC. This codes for CAWRAGTTLSYNEQFF.

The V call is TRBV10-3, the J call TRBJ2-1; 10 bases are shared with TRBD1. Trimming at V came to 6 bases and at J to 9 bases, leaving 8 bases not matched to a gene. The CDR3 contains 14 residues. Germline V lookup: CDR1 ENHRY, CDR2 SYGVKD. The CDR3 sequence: CAISPRDRGGEQFF. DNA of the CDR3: TGTGCCATCAGCCCTCGGGACAGGGGAGGTGAGCAGTTCTTC.

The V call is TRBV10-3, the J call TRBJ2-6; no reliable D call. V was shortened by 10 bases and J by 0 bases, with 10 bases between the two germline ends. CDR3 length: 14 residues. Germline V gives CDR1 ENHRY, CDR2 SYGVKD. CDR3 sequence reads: CATGLSSGANVLTF. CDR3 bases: TGTGCCACCGGCCTAAGCTCTGGGGCCAACGTCCTGACTTTC.

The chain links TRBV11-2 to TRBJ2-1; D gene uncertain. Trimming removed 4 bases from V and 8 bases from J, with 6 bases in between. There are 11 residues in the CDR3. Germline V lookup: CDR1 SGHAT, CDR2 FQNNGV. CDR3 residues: CASSSQDEQFF. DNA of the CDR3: TGTGCCAGCAGCTCCCAGGATGAGCAGTTCTTC.

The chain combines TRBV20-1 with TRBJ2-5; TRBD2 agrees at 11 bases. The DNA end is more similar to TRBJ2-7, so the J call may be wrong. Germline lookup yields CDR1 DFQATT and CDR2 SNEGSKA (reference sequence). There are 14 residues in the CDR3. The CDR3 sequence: CSAKLAGETNEQYF. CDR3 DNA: TGCAGTGCTAAACTAGCGGGAGAAACCAACGAGCAGTACTTC.

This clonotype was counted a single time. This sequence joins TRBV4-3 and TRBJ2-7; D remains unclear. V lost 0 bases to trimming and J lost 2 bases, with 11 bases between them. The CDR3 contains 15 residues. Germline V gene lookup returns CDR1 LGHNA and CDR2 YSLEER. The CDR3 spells CASSQERSRTYEQYF. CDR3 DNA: TGCGCCAGCAGCCAAGAAAGGTCTAGAACCTACGAGCAGTACTTC.

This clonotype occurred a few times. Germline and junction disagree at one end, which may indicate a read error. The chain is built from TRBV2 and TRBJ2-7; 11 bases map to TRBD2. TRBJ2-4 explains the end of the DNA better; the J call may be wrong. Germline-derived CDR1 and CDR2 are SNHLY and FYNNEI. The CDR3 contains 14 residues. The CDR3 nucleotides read TGTGCCAGCAGCGAAGGGACTAGCGGAAACATTCAGTACTTC. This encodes CASSEGTSGNIQYF.

The chain's CDR3 is CASSGSRDGDKQYF. In DNA, the CDR3 is TGTGCCAGCAGTGGGAGCCGGGACGGGGATAAGCAGTACTTC. The rearrangement links TRBV6-6 to TRBJ2-4, with D tentatively TRBD1 or TRBD2 (5 bases each). The CDR3 runs to 14 residues. Germline V gives CDR1 MNHNY, CDR2 SVGAGI (reference sequence). V gave up 5 bases and J gave up 13 bases, with 21 bases separating them.

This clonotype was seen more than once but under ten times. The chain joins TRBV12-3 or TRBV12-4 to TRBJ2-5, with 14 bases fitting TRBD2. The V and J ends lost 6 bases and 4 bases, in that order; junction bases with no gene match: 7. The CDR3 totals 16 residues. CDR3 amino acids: CASRQGLAGVRETQYF. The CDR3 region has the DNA TGTGCCAGCAGACAGGGACTAGCGGGAGTAAGAGAGACCCAGTACTTC.

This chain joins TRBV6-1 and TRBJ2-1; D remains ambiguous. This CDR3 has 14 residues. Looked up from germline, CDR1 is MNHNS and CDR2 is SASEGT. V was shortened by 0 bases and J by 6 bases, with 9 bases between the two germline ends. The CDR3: CASSEAPQINEQFF. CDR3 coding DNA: TGTGCCAGCAGTGAAGCGCCACAGATCAATGAGCAGTTCTTC.

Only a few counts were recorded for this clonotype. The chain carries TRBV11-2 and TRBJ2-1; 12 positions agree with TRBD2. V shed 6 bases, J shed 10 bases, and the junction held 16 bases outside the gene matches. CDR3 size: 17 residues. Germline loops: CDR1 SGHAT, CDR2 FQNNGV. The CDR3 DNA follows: TGTGCCAGCAGGGACACCGACGCTAGCGGGAGGGTCGGGGAGCAGTTCTTC. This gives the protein CASRDTDASGRVGEQFF.

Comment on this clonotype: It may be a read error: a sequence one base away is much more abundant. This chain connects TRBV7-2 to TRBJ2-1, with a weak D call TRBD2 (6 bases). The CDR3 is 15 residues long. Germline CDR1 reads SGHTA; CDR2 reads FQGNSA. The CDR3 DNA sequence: TGTGCCGGCAGCTTTAAAGCGGGTAGACGGGATGAGCAGTTCTTC. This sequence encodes CAGSFKAGRRDEQFF.

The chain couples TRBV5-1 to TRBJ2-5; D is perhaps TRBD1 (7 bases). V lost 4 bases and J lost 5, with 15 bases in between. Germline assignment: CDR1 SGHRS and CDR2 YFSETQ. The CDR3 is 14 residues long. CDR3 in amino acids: CASSVEGAWETQYF. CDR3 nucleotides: TGCGCCAGCAGCGTGGAGGGGGCCTGGGAGACCCAGTACTTC.

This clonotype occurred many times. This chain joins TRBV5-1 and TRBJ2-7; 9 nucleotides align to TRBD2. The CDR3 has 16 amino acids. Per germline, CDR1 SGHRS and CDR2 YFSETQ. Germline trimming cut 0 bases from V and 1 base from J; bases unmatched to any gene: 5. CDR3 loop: CASSLGLAESSYEQYF. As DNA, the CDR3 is TGCGCCAGCAGCTTGGGACTAGCGGAGTCATCCTACGAGCAGTACTTC.

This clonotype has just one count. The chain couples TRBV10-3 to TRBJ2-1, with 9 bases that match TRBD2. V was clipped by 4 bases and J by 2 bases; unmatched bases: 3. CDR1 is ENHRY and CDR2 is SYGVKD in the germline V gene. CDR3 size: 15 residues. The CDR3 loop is CAISVAGGAYNEQFF. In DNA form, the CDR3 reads TGTGCCATCAGTGTCGCGGGAGGGGCCTACAATGAGCAGTTCTTC.

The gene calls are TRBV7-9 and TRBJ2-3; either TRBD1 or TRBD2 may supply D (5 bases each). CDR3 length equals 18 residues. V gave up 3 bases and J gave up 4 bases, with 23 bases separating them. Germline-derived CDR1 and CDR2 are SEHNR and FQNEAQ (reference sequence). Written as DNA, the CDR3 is TGTGCCAGCAGCTTTCAGGGACGAGCGGAGGTGAGGGCAGATACGCAGTATTTT. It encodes CASSFQGRAEVRADTQYF. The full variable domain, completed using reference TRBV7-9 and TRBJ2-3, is DTGVSQNPRHKITKRGQNVTFRCDPISEHNRLYWYRQTLGQGPEFLTYFQNEAQLEKSRLLSDRFSAERPKGSFSTLEIQRTEQGDSAMYLCASSFQGRAEVRADTQYFGPGTRLTVL.

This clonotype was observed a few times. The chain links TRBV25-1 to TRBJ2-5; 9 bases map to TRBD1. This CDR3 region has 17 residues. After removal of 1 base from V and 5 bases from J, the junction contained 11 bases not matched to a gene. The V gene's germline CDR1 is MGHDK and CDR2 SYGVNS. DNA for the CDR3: TGTGCCAGCAGTGAATCGAGAGGTACAGGGGGCAGGGAGACCCAGTACTTC. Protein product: CASSESRGTGGRETQYF.

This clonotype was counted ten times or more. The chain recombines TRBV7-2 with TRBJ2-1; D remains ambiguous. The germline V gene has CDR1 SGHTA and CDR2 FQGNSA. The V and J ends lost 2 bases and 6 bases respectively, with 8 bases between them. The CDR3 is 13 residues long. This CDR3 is CASSLRVGNEQFF. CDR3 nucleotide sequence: TGTGCCAGCAGCTTACGGGTAGGCAATGAGCAGTTCTTC.

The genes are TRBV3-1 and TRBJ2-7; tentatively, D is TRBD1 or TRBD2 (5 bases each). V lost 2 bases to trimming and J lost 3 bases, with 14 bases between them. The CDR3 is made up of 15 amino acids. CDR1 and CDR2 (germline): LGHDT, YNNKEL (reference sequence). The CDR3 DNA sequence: TGTGCCAGCAGCCAAACGTGGGACGGGGACTACGAGCAGTACTTC. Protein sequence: CASSQTWDGDYEQYF.

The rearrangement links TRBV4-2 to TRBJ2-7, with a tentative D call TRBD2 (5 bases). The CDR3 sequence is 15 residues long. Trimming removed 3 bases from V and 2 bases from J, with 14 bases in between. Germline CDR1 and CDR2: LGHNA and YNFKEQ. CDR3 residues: CASSHSSANPYEQYF. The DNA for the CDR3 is TGTGCCAGCAGCCACAGTAGCGCCAACCCCTACGAGCAGTACTTC.

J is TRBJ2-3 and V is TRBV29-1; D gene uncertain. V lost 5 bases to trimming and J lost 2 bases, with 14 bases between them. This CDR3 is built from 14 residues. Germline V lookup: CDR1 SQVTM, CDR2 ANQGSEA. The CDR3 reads CSVREQAATDTQYF. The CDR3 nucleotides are TGCAGCGTTAGAGAGCAGGCGGCCACAGATACGCAGTATTTT.

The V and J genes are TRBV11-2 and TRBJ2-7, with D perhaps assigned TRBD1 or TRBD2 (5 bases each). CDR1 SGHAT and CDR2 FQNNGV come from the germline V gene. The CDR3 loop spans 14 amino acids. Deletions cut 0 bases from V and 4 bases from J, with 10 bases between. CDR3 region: CASSLDQGEYEQYF. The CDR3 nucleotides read TGTGCCAGCAGCTTAGATCAAGGGGAGTACGAGCAGTACTTC.

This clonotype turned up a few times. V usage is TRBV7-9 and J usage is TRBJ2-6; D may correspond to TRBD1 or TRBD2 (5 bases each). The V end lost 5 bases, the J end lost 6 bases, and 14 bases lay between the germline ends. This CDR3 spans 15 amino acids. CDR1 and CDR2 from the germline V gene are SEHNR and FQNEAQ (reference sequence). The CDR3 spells CASSPRGASANVLTF. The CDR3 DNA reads TGTGCCAGCAGCCCTCGGGGCGCGTCGGCCAACGTCCTGACTTTC.

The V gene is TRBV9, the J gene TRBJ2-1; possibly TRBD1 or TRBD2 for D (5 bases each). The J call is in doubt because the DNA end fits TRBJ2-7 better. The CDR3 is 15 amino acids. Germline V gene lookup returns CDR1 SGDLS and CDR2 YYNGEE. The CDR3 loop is CASSVGAGSYNEQYF. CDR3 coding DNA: TGTGCCAGCAGCGTCGGGGCGGGCTCCTACAATGAGCAGTACTTC.

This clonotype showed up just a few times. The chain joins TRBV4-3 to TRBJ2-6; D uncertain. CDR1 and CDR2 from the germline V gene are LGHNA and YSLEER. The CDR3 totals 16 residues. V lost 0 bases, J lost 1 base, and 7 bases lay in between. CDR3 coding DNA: TGCGCCAGCAGCCAAGAGGCCCTGTCTGGGGCCAACGTCCTGACTTTC. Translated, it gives CASSQEALSGANVLTF.

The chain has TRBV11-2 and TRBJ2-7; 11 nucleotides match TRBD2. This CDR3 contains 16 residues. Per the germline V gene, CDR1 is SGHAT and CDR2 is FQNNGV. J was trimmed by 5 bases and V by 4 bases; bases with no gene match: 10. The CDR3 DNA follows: TGTGCCAGCAGCTCGACTAGCGGGGCCCCATCCGACGAGCAGTACTTC. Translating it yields CASSSTSGAPSDEQYF.

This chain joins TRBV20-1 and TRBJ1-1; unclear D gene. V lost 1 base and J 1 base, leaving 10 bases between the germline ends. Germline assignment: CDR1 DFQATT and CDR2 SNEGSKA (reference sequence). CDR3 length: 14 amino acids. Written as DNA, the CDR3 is TGCAGTGCTAGAGTGCAGGAGTCGAACACTGAAGCTTTCTTT. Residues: CSARVQESNTEAFF.